Shown below are 27 T cell receptor beta chains from a single sample sequenced in a study of T cell responses to AZD1222 COVID-19 vaccine. Profiled with immunoSEQ multiplex PCR; TCRdb holds only in-frame clones, not every one. The data hold more than 110,000 clones, with 88% observed a single time. This specimen was peripheral blood, taken 28 days after the second AZD1222 dose. All receptors come from an adult who received the AZD1222 COVID-19 vaccine.

This clone was recorded only once. V and J are TRBV21-1 and TRBJ2-7; the DNA was not compared with TRBD1, the D call given in the table. TRBV21-1 is described as a pseudogene. The CDR3 spans 14 residues. The CDR3 sequence: CASSKAKGVDEQYF. The DNA for the CDR3 is TGTGCCAGCAGCAAAGCTAAGGGGGTTGACGAGCAGTACTTC.

The genes are TRBV11-2 and TRBJ1-3, with TRBD1 matching over 10 bases. Unmatched junction bases numbered 9, after V lost 5 bases and J lost 11 bases. The CDR3 sequence is 14 residues long. The V gene's germline CDR1 is SGHAT and CDR2 FQNNGV. The CDR3 spells CASSNSGQGNAIYF. CDR3 DNA sequence: TGTGCCAGCAGCAACTCGGGACAGGGGAATGCCATATATTTT.

V usage is TRBV10-3 and J usage is TRBJ1-5, with D perhaps TRBD1 (6 bases). Germline values: CDR1 ENHRY, CDR2 SYGVKD. This CDR3 is 15 amino acids long. V dropped 3 bases and J dropped 6 bases, with 15 bases sitting between them. As DNA, the CDR3 is TGTGCCATCAGTGAAGTACTTGCAGGGGTTCAGCCCCAGCATTTT. Translated, it gives CAISEVLAGVQPQHF.

The chain joins TRBV27 to TRBJ1-2, with D unresolved. Trimming took 3 bases from V and 2 from J, leaving 13 bases between them. The CDR3 runs to 15 residues. The germline gives CDR1 MNHEY, CDR2 SMNVEV (reference sequence). CDR3 sequence reads: CASSFSFGQNYGYTF. As DNA, the CDR3 is TGTGCCAGCAGTTTCTCATTCGGCCAAAACTATGGCTACACCTTC.

The gene calls are TRBV4-3 and TRBJ2-6; no firm D call. CDR1 and CDR2 from the germline V gene are LGHNA and YSLEER. Trimming cost V 3 bases and J 2 bases, with 8 bases left between them. The CDR3 has 15 residues. This chain's CDR3 is CASSQVQTGANVLTF. In nucleotides, the CDR3 is TGCGCCAGCAGCCAGGTACAAACTGGGGCCAACGTCCTGACTTTC.

The rearrangement joins TRBV6-4 to TRBJ1-3; TRBD1 is a possible D gene (5 bases). CDR1 is MRHNA, CDR2 SNTAGT, per germline. V shed 6 bases and J shed 2 bases, with 17 bases lying between them. The CDR3 is 16 amino acids. CDR3 sequence: CASSPGPEATGNTIYF. The CDR3 bases are TGTGCCAGCAGCCCGGGACCGGAGGCTACTGGAAACACCATATATTTT.

The rearrangement uses TRBV4-3 and TRBJ2-3, with 13 positions matching TRBD2. The CDR3 runs to 17 residues. CDR1 LGHNA and CDR2 YSLEER come from the germline V gene. The ends lost 0 bases at V and 2 bases at J; junction bases unmatched: 2. CDR3 sequence: CASSQDGLAGDTDTQYF. Here the CDR3 DNA reads TGCGCCAGCAGCCAAGACGGACTAGCGGGGGACACAGATACGCAGTATTTT.

The gene calls are TRBV18 and TRBJ1-6; weak D call: TRBD1 (6 bases). This CDR3 spans 15 amino acids. Germline loops: CDR1 KGHSH, CDR2 LQKENI. Trimming left V 5 bases short and J 3 bases short, with 11 bases between. The CDR3 DNA sequence: TGTGCCAGCTCAGACAGGTCCAACTATAATTCACCCCTCCACTTT. Its protein is CASSDRSNYNSPLHF.

The chain has TRBV2 and TRBJ1-5, with TRBD1 as a possible D gene (5 bases). In germline, CDR1 is SNHLY, CDR2 FYNNEI. This CDR3 is 14 amino acids long. Trimming took 7 bases from V and 2 from J, leaving 12 bases between them. The CDR3 DNA is TGTGCCAGCACTCGGGACTTTGGCAATCAGCCCCAGCATTTT. This sequence encodes CASTRDFGNQPQHF.

As DNA, the CDR3 is TGTGCCAGCAAGACAGGGGATCAGCCCCAGCATTTT. It is translated as CASKTGDQPQHF. The genes are TRBV12-3 or TRBV12-4 and TRBJ1-5; 8 bases match TRBD1. CDR3 length: 12 amino acids. V dropped 7 bases and J dropped 5; count of bases not matched to a gene: 1.

The gene calls are TRBV2 and TRBJ2-7; D possibly corresponds to TRBD2 (5 bases). With 10 bases removed from V and 3 bases from J, the gap between germline ends came to 16 bases. This CDR3 is built from 13 residues. Germline V lookup: CDR1 SNHLY, CDR2 FYNNEI. The CDR3 sequence is CATGQNEGYEQYF. As DNA, the CDR3 is TGTGCCACGGGCCAAAACGAGGGCTACGAGCAGTACTTC. The full variable domain, completed using reference TRBV2 and TRBJ2-7, is EPEVTQTPSHQVTQMGQEVILRCVPISNHLYFYWYRQILGQKVEFLVSFYNNEISEKSEIFDDQFSVERPDGSNFTLKIRSTKLEDSAMYFCATGQNEGYEQYFGPGTRLTVT.

The V call is TRBV7-2, the J call TRBJ1-4, with TRBD1 matching over 7 bases. The CDR3 length is 15 residues. V was clipped by 5 bases and J by 2 bases; unmatched bases: 5. Germline CDR1 is SGHTA and CDR2 is FQGNSA. Here the CDR3 DNA reads TGTGCCAGCAGCCCCAAGACAGGGACTAATGAAAAACTGTTTTTT. Its translation: CASSPKTGTNEKLFF.

V usage is TRBV29-1 and J usage is TRBJ1-1; 7 positions match TRBD1. The germline V gene encodes CDR1 SQVTM and CDR2 ANQGSEA. The CDR3 is 13 amino acids. The V and J ends lost 4 bases and 7 bases, in that order; junction bases with no gene match: 9. The CDR3 DNA is TGCAGCGTTGGTCACGACAGGGATAGTGAAGCTTTCTTT. This translates into CSVGHDRDSEAFF.

This sequence joins TRBV27 and TRBJ1-1; unclear D gene. The CDR3 runs to 15 residues. The V gene lost 5 bases and the J gene lost 4 bases, with 17 bases spanning the gap. Germline CDR1 reads MNHEY; CDR2 reads SMNVEV (reference sequence). CDR3 amino acids: CASSPELDFFTEAFF. The CDR3 nucleotides are TGTGCCAGCAGTCCAGAATTGGACTTCTTCACTGAAGCTTTCTTT.

The chain links TRBV5-1 to TRBJ1-5, with a possible D match to TRBD1 (6 bases). The V gene's germline CDR1 is SGHRS and CDR2 YFSETQ. V was clipped by 0 bases and J by 6 bases, with 10 bases between them. The CDR3 has 14 amino acids. CDR3 DNA sequence: TGCGCCAGCAGCTTGGCAGGGGATACTCAGCCCCAGCATTTT. Translating it yields CASSLAGDTQPQHF.

This chain connects TRBV7-2 to TRBJ2-2, with D perhaps matching TRBD1 or TRBD2 (5 bases each). The CDR3 is 16 residues long. Trimming took 1 base from V and 6 from J, leaving 15 bases between them. CDR1 and CDR2 from the germline V gene are SGHTA and FQGNSA. The CDR3 DNA reads TGTGCCAGCAGCTTAGGATCTTTCGGGACCGCCGGGGAGCTGTTTTTT. Encoded protein: CASSLGSFGTAGELFF.

The count of this clone is one. The rearrangement links TRBV4-2 to TRBJ1-5, with D possibly TRBD1 on 5 matching bases. The germline V and J ends were trimmed by 0 bases and 4 bases, with 7 bases remaining between them. CDR1 is LGHNA, CDR2 YNFKEQ, per germline. The CDR3 consists of 14 residues. CDR3 nucleotides: TGTGCCAGCAGCCAAGAGGACATTAATCAGCCCCAGCATTTT. Translation: CASSQEDINQPQHF.

In its sample, this clone was seen once. The chain recombines TRBV24-1 with TRBJ1-1, with D perhaps TRBD1 (5 bases). The CDR3 has 13 residues. Germline assignment: CDR1 KGHDR and CDR2 SFDVKD. V gave up 9 bases and J gave up 3 bases, with 13 bases separating them. The CDR3 loop reads CATVGDSDTEAFF. In DNA, the CDR3 is TGTGCCACCGTAGGGGACTCGGACACTGAAGCTTTCTTT.

The rearrangement links TRBV6-5 to TRBJ2-3; tentative D call: TRBD1 (5 bases). Germline values: CDR1 MNHEY, CDR2 SVGAGI. The CDR3 length is 14 residues. V was pared by 8 bases and J by 0 bases, with 12 bases between. The CDR3 DNA reads TGTGCCAGCGGGGCTGCGTCTAGCACAGATACGCAGTATTTT. It is translated as CASGAASSTDTQYF.

The chain links TRBV11-2 to TRBJ1-4; TRBD1 is a possible D gene (5 bases). Looked up from germline, CDR1 is SGHAT and CDR2 is FQNNGV. The CDR3 runs to 16 residues. Trimming pared 3 bases from V and 8 bases from J, leaving 19 bases between. The CDR3 DNA sequence: TGTGCCAGCAGCTTTACCTCGGGGGTGGGGGACGAAAAACTGTTTTTT. Protein: CASSFTSGVGDEKLFF.

This chain joins TRBV5-4 and TRBJ1-1, with D possibly being TRBD1 (6 bases). Germline CDR1 and CDR2: SGHNT and YYREEE (reference sequence). This CDR3 has 14 amino acids. Deletions cut 1 base from V and 1 base from J, with 8 bases between. CDR3 bases: TGTGCCAGCAGCTTGCAGGGGAAGAACACTGAAGCTTTCTTT. As protein: CASSLQGKNTEAFF.

This clone appeared a few times. V is TRBV28 and J is TRBJ2-7; D remains unclear. CDR1 is MDHEN and CDR2 is SYDVKM in the germline V gene. The V gene lost 8 bases and the J gene lost 2 bases, with 10 bases spanning the gap. The length of the CDR3 is 12 residues. The CDR3 is CASGDPTYEQYF. The DNA of the CDR3 is TGTGCCAGCGGTGATCCTACCTACGAGCAGTACTTC. Using reference TRBV28 and TRBJ2-7 for the parts outside the CDR3, the full variable domain is DVKVTQSSRYLVKRTGEKVFLECVQDMDHENMFWYRQDPGLGLRLIYFSYDVKMKEKGDIPEGYSVSREKKERFSLILESASTNQTSMYLCASGDPTYEQYFGPGTRLTVT.

The genes are TRBV7-2 and TRBJ1-6; unclear D gene. CDR3 length: 15 amino acids. Trimming cost V 1 base and J 9 bases, with 13 bases left between them. Germline lookup yields CDR1 SGHTA and CDR2 FQGNSA. The chain's CDR3 is CASSLGAGSSSPLHF. CDR3 in DNA: TGTGCCAGCAGCTTAGGCGCGGGGTCAAGTTCACCCCTCCACTTT.

This clone was observed a single time. The CDR3 sequence is CAWSGGKTYEQYF. As DNA, the CDR3 is TGTGCCTGGTCAGGGGGGAAAACCTACGAGCAGTACTTC. The chain is built from TRBV30 and TRBJ2-7; TRBD1 is a possible D gene (7 bases). Germline assignment: CDR1 GTSNPN and CDR2 SVGIG (reference sequence). This CDR3 has 13 amino acids. With 5 bases removed from V and 2 bases from J, the gap between germline ends came to 13 bases.

The chain combines TRBV2 with TRBJ2-5; a possible D gene is TRBD2 (5 bases). V lost 5 bases to trimming and J lost 2 bases, with 9 bases between them. Looked up from germline, CDR1 is SNHLY and CDR2 is FYNNEI. This CDR3 is built from 13 residues. DNA for the CDR3: TGTGCCAGCAGTCGACTACAACAAGAGACCCAGTACTTC. It specifies CASSRLQQETQYF. Filled out from reference TRBV2 and TRBJ2-5, the complete variable domain reads EPEVTQTPSHQVTQMGQEVILRCVPISNHLYFYWYRQILGQKVEFLVSFYNNEISEKSEIFDDQFSVERPDGSNFTLKIRSTKLEDSAMYFCASSRLQQETQYFGPGTRLLVL.

The chain has TRBV5-1 and TRBJ1-2; the match to TRBD1 covers 8 bases. Germline V gene data show CDR1 as SGHRS and CDR2 as YFSETQ. The CDR3 loop spans 12 amino acids. The junction had 3 bases not matched to a gene; V was cut back by 4 bases and J by 7 bases. CDR3 sequence reads: CASSTGQGGYTF. The DNA for the CDR3 is TGCGCCAGCAGCACCGGACAGGGTGGCTACACCTTC.

The chain has TRBV28 and TRBJ1-2, with 7 bases that match TRBD1. Germline V gene sequence: CDR1 MDHEN, CDR2 SYDVKM. This CDR3 contains 15 residues. V lost 4 bases and J lost 2; bases outside the gene matches: 7. CDR3 protein: CASSSPGTANYGYTF. In DNA form, the CDR3 reads TGTGCCAGCAGTTCCCCCGGGACAGCCAACTATGGCTACACCTTC.